This T cell receptor (beta chain) was found in a study of blood T cell repertoires in COVID-19. This clone occurred once. Assay used: immunoSEQ multiplex PCR; TCRdb lists only in-frame clones, some missing. The sample consists of under 45,000 clones, roughly three quarters of them appearing once. Material for sequencing was peripheral blood. This clonotype originated in a man aged 80 or over with acute or convalescent COVID-19.

Here the CDR3 reads CASSQGGLHNEQFF. The CDR3 coding sequence is TGCGCCAGCAGCCAAGGAGGGCTCCACAATGAGCAGTTCTTC. The rearrangement links TRBV5-1 to TRBJ2-1, with TRBD2 as a possible D gene (6 bases). This CDR3 contains 14 residues. With 4 bases removed from V and 5 bases from J, the gap between germline ends came to 13 bases. Germline CDR1 and CDR2: SGHRS and YFSETQ.